A selection of T cell receptor beta chains follows, all from one sample in a study of spatial heterogeneity in lung cancer. TCRdb reprocessed the 5' RACE reads via MiXCR and lists one record per CDR3 protein. The profile shows 2,000 to 2,500 distinct CDR3 sequences, 8.7% of them singletons. The sample consisted of normal lung tissue next to the tumor, taken at surgery. Receptor source: a female donor with early-stage non-small cell lung cancer. The CDR3 runs from the conserved cysteine through the conserved F or W. A D gene is named only where the DNA matches it firmly. For some rows the clone size is stated as once, few or many, or as a class when expanded; others skip it.

d_call,clone_size,j_call,v_call,cdr3_nt,cdr3_aa
NA,many,TRBJ2-5,TRBV2,TGTGCCAGCAGCGTCCAAGAGACCCAGTACTTC,CASSVQETQYF
NA,NA,TRBJ1-1,TRBV4-1,TGCGCCAGCAGCCCCCAAATGGGGGGGAACACTGAAGCTTTCTTT,CASSPQMGGNTEAFF
NA,medium-sized,TRBJ2-7,TRBV29-1,TGCAGCGTGGGACAAGCCTACGAGCAGTACTTC,CSVGQAYEQYF
NA,medium-sized,TRBJ2-7,TRBV23-1,TGCGCCAGCAGTCAATTCTCTCGCCGTACCTACGAGCAGTACTTC,CASSQFSRRTYEQYF
TRBD2,medium-sized,TRBJ2-5,TRBV10-3,TGTGCCATCCTAGCGGAAGGATTCGAGACCCAGTACTTC,CAILAEGFETQYF
NA,medium-sized,TRBJ2-2,TRBV7-2,TGTGCCAGCAGCTTTACGGCAGGCGTCCCCGGGGAGCTGTTTTTT,CASSFTAGVPGELFF
TRBD1,NA,TRBJ2-7,TRBV6-6,TGTGCCAGCAGTCCGACTTGGACAGGGGTCTACGAGCAGTACTTC,CASSPTWTGVYEQYF
TRBD1,medium-sized,TRBJ2-1,TRBV7-2,TGTGCCAGCAGCACAGACAGGGGGGGTGAGCAGTTCTTC,CASSTDRGGEQFF
TRBD1,medium-sized,TRBJ1-2,TRBV14,TGTGCCAGCAGCCAAGAATTAGGGACAGGATTTAATGGCTACACCTTC,CASSQELGTGFNGYTF
NA,large,TRBJ2-4,TRBV29-1,TGCAGCGCCCGTCCAGGGGAGGGAAACATTCAGTACTTC,CSARPGEGNIQYF
NA,medium-sized,TRBJ1-6,TRBV4-1,TGCGCCAGCAGCCAGGTTCAGATACTTTCACCCCTCCACTTT,CASSQVQILSPLHF
TRBD1,few,TRBJ2-1,TRBV2,TGTGCCAGCAGACCGAGAGGGACAGGGGATGAGCAGTTCTTC,CASRPRGTGDEQFF
NA,medium-sized,TRBJ2-3,TRBV29-1,TGCAGCGCAACTAGACAGAGCACAGATACGCAGTATTTT,CSATRQSTDTQYF
NA,many,TRBJ1-1,TRBV28,TGTGCCAGCAGCACCACAGTGGGGAACACTGAAGCTTTCTTT,CASSTTVGNTEAFF
NA,medium-sized,TRBJ1-1,TRBV7-9,TGTGCCAGCAGCTTTGCAGGGGCAGGTGATATAGACACTGAAGCTTTCTTT,CASSFAGAGDIDTEAFF
NA,NA,TRBJ2-3,TRBV5-1,TGCGCCAGCAGCTTGTTGGCTAGCACAGATACGCAGTATTTT,CASSLLASTDTQYF
TRBD1,many,TRBJ1-6,TRBV27,TGTGCCAGCGGGCAGGGGGGGGGATATGCCTCACCCCTCCACTTT,CASGQGGGYASPLHF
NA,few,TRBJ2-7,TRBV7-2,TGTGCCAGCAGCTTGGGGGGACAGCGGAGGCTCGACTTC,CASSLGGQRRLDF
NA,medium-sized,TRBJ2-7,TRBV5-1,TGCGCCAGCAGCTTGGGCCGGGGGCAAGGGTACGAGCAGTACTTC,CASSLGRGQGYEQYF
NA,medium-sized,TRBJ1-1,TRBV6-2/TRBV6-3,TGTGCCAGCACCAAACTTTGGCGAGACACTGAAGCTTTCTTT,CASTKLWRDTEAFF
NA,few,TRBJ2-3,TRBV7-2,TGTGCCAGCAGCTTAGGGGCGCGCACAGATACGCAGTATTTT,CASSLGARTDTQYF
NA,medium-sized,TRBJ1-2,TRBV6-2/TRBV6-3,TGTGCCAGCAGTGCCCCTCGGACACGCGGTGACTATGGCTACACCTTC,CASSAPRTRGDYGYTF